This T cell receptor beta chain was observed in a study of blood T cells in healthy people across ages. Overall study findings and caveats: Relative to aged donors, long-lived donors carried more naive CD4+ cells and displayed higher diversity. Researchers deemed the diversity estimates from one million T cells underestimates. As age increased, TCR beta diversity per million T cells fell in a roughly linear fashion.

As regards this clonotype: Its antigen is not identified.

This CDR3 comprises 16 residues. Germline V CDR1 and CDR2: SGHRS, YFSETQ. V was cut by 0 bases and J by 1 base, with 12 bases left in between. Alongside a J-beta primer mix, a sample-barcoded 5' primer served in a second PCR lasting roughly 7 to 12 cycles. Each cDNA molecule was tagged by a template-switch adaptor that had 12 random nucleotides. TCRdb reprocessed the 5' RACE reads via MiXCR and lists one record per CDR3 protein. Found here are hundreds of thousands of distinct CDR3 sequences, 56% of them singletons; the top ten hold 20% to 30%. Sequencing was carried out using blood. The receptor was isolated from a man between 40 and 49 years old in good health. The V and J genes are TRBV5-1 and TRBJ2-3, with D unclear. CDR3 coding DNA: TGCGCCAGCAGCTTGGTGGGTACGGACCGCACAGATACGCAGTATTTT. It is translated as CASSLVGTDRTDTQYF.